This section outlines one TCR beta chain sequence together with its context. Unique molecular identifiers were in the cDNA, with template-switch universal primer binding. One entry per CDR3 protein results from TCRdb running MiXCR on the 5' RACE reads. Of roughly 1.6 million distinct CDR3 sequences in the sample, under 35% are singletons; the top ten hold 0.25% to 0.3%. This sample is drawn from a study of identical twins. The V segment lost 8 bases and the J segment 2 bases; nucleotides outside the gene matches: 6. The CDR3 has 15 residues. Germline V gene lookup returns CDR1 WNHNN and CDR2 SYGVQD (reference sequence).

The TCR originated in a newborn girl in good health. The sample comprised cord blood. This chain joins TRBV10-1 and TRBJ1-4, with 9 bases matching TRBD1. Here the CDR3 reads CASASGTGTNEKLFF. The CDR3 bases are TGCGCCAGCGCCTCCGGGACAGGGACTAATGAAAAACTGTTTTTT.